These 9 T cell receptor beta chains share one sample of origin, sequenced in a study of technical replicates of blood from a handful of donors. The repertoire was sequenced with immunoSEQ multiplex PCR; TCRdb's copy has only in-frame clones and lacks some. The data hold fewer than 75,000 clones, with around 93% observed a single time. The sample taken for sequencing was T cells isolated from PBMCs. The receptors shown here come from a human donor in good health.

This sequence joins TRBV11-1 and TRBJ2-3, with D possibly being TRBD1 (6 bases). The germline gives CDR1 SGHAT, CDR2 FQDESV (reference sequence). CDR3 length: 12 amino acids. V gave up 7 bases and J gave up 6 bases, with 11 bases separating them. DNA of the CDR3: TGTGCCAGCACCCTTAGGGGGGATACGCAGTATTTT. Protein sequence: CASTLRGDTQYF.

This sequence joins TRBV6-5 and TRBJ1-5, with D possibly matching TRBD1 (6 bases). This CDR3 is 13 amino acids long. V lost 6 bases and J 5 bases, leaving 11 bases between the germline ends. Germline loops: CDR1 MNHEY, CDR2 SVGAGI. The CDR3 reads CASSRTEHQPQHF. The CDR3 DNA reads TGTGCCAGCAGCCGGACAGAACATCAGCCCCAGCATTTT.

This chain connects TRBV28 to TRBJ1-3; weak D call: TRBD1 (6 bases). CDR3 length equals 15 residues. From germline, CDR1 is MDHEN and CDR2 SYDVKM. Trimming cost V 2 bases and J 7 bases, with 15 bases left between them. Here the CDR3 reads CASSLIFGQGNTIYF. The CDR3 nucleotides read TGTGCCAGCAGTTTAATCTTCGGGCAGGGGAACACCATATATTTT.

In DNA, the CDR3 is TGCAGCGCCCCTGGGACAGGGGCCGGGGGTTATGGCTACACCTTC. Amino acid sequence: CSAPGTGAGGYGYTF. V gene TRBV29-1 combines with J gene TRBJ1-2; TRBD1 matches 10 bases. Germline loops: CDR1 SQVTM, CDR2 ANQGSEA. The CDR3 consists of 15 residues. V gave up 7 bases and J gave up 5 bases; unmatched junction bases: 13.

This chain joins TRBV7-8 and TRBJ2-4, with 9 bases lining up with TRBD2. With 2 bases clipped from V and 0 bases from J, the junction kept 8 bases outside the gene matches. In germline, CDR1 is SGHVS, CDR2 FQNEAQ. The CDR3 spans 18 residues. The chain's CDR3 is CASSLNRLADIAKNIQYF. CDR3 sequence (DNA): TGTGCCAGCAGCTTAAATCGACTAGCGGACATAGCCAAAAACATTCAGTACTTC. Combining the CDR3 with reference TRBV7-8 and TRBJ2-4 gives the whole variable domain GAGVSQSPRYKVAKRGQDVALRCDPISGHVSLFWYQQALGQGPEFLTYFQNEAQLDKSGLPSDRFFAERPEGSVSTLKIQRTQQEDSAVYLCASSLNRLADIAKNIQYFGAGTRLSVL.

The count of this clone is one. The chain has TRBV29-1 and TRBJ2-1; D call uncertain. The V and J ends lost 4 bases and 3 bases respectively, with 10 bases between them. The CDR3 contains 13 residues. Germline V gives CDR1 SQVTM, CDR2 ANQGSEA. CDR3 sequence: CSVVTLFYNEQFF. Written as DNA, the CDR3 is TGCAGCGTTGTAACACTATTCTACAATGAGCAGTTCTTC.

This clone has a single count. This chain uses TRBV6-5 with TRBJ2-5; maybe TRBD2 (5 bases). Germline-derived CDR1 and CDR2 are MNHEY and SVGAGI. This CDR3 comprises 13 residues. Deletions cut 0 bases from V and 6 bases from J, with 8 bases between. CDR3 coding DNA: TGTGCCAGCAGTTACTCGGGAGTTCAGACCCAGTACTTC. Protein sequence: CASSYSGVQTQYF.

The J gene is TRBJ1-4, the V gene TRBV5-1, with D maybe TRBD1 (6 bases). Germline V gene sequence: CDR1 SGHRS, CDR2 YFSETQ. Between the trimmed V and J ends, which lost 3 bases and 5 bases, there was a span of 14 bases. There are 15 residues in the CDR3. CDR3 region: CASSSNRAGNEKLFF. CDR3 in DNA: TGCGCCAGCAGCTCCAACAGGGCTGGAAATGAAAAACTGTTTTTT.

V usage is TRBV2 and J usage is TRBJ2-5; D unclear. CDR1 is SNHLY, CDR2 FYNNEI, per germline. With 8 bases removed from V and 0 bases from J, the gap between germline ends came to 7 bases. CDR3 length: 12 amino acids. The CDR3 sequence: CASAENQETQYF. DNA for the CDR3: TGTGCCAGCGCTGAGAACCAAGAGACCCAGTACTTC.